This paragraph covers one TCR beta chain sequence. The germline V and J ends were trimmed by 3 bases and 15 bases, with 16 bases remaining between them. Germline-derived CDR1 and CDR2 are SGDLS and YYNGEE. The CDR3 runs to 12 residues. This entry belongs to a study of blood T cell repertoires in COVID-19. Study overall: Both acute and convalescent COVID-19 samples were obtained from the United States, Italy and Spain.

Original processing methods: Reference gene primers were amplified, and this amplification served to estimate nucleated cell counts. Using immunoSEQ multiplex PCR, the repertoire was profiled, and TCRdb retains in-frame clones only, with some absent. V and J calls and clone size are as listed in that table; D and trimming were resolved from the DNA. The data contain approximately 140,000 clones, approximately 80% of them singletons. The gene calls are TRBV9 and TRBJ1-5, with D perhaps matching TRBD1 (5 bases). The sequenced sample was peripheral blood. This TCR was sampled from a woman of 80 years or more in a cohort sampled during active or convalescent COVID-19. The CDR3 DNA reads as TGTGCCAGCAGCGCGCGGAGGGGATCTCTGCATTTT. Its protein is CASSARRGSLHF.